These 10 T cell receptor beta chains originate from one sample sequenced in a study of vaccination effects on CD4 cells after COVID-19. These TCRs are of unknown antigen specificity. The table came from immunoSEQ multiplex PCR; TCRdb's copy has only in-frame clones and leaves some out. The data hold around 62,000 clones, with about 67% observed a single time. The authors isolated CD4+ T cells after ten to eleven days of culture. Each participant was given two doses of one vaccine (BNT162b2 or mRNA-1273). This specimen consisted of CD4+ T cells from PBMCs cultured without peptide, obtained after COVID-19 vaccination. Every receptor here comes from a human donor who received a COVID-19 vaccine.

The chain recombines TRBV19 with TRBJ1-5; TRBD1 agrees at 9 bases. The germline CDR1 and CDR2 sequences are LNHDA and SQIVND (reference sequence). The CDR3 has 16 amino acids. The ends lost 4 bases at V and 7 bases at J; junction bases unmatched: 11. The CDR3 DNA is TGTGCCAGTAGTACCCACACAGGGGGCTCAGGGCAGCCCCAGCATTTT. Amino acid sequence: CASSTHTGGSGQPQHF. Full variable domain (outside the CDR3, taken from reference TRBV19 and TRBJ1-5): DGGITQSPKYLFRKEGQNVTLSCEQNLNHDAMYWYRQDPGQGLRLIYYSQIVNDFQKGDIAEGYSVSREKKESFPLTVTSAQKNPTAFYLCASSTHTGGSGQPQHFGDGTRLSIL.

CDR3 loop: CASSPDRGTSQPQHF. For the CDR3, the DNA is TGTGCCAGCTCACCCGACCGGGGCACTAGTCAGCCCCAGCATTTT. This sequence joins TRBV18 and TRBJ1-5; possible D gene TRBD1, 5 bases. V lost 3 bases and J lost 6, with 15 bases in between. Germline V lookup: CDR1 KGHSH, CDR2 LQKENI. This CDR3 is 15 amino acids long.

The V gene is TRBV20-1, the J gene TRBJ1-2, with D unclear. This CDR3 spans 10 amino acids. Germline V gives CDR1 DFQATT, CDR2 SNEGSKA (reference sequence). Trimming removed 5 bases from V and 10 bases from J, with 11 bases in between. The CDR3 is CSAGSGIYTF. In DNA, the CDR3 is TGCAGTGCTGGATCAGGCATCTACACCTTC.

This rearrangement joins TRBV19 to TRBJ2-2; 10 bases fit TRBD2. The germline CDR1 and CDR2 sequences are LNHDA and SQIVND (reference sequence). Germline trimming cut 2 bases from V and 0 bases from J; bases unmatched to any gene: 3. The length of the CDR3 is 17 residues. CDR3 bases: TGTGCCAGTAGTATAAATCTAGCGGGGGCGAACACCGGGGAGCTGTTTTTT. It codes for CASSINLAGANTGELFF.

The CDR3 loop reads CASSLGHYEQYV. Here the CDR3 DNA reads TGTGCCAGCAGCTTAGGGCACTACGAGCAGTACGTC. The chain is built from TRBV5-6 and TRBJ2-7; no reliable D call. The germline V gene has CDR1 SGHDT and CDR2 YYEEEE. V lost 2 bases and J lost 3, with 6 bases in between. The CDR3 has 12 residues.

This clone was observed a few times. V is TRBV7-6 and J is TRBJ2-3; 7 bases line up with TRBD2. From germline, CDR1 is SGHVS and CDR2 FNYEAQ. CDR3 length: 16 residues. J was trimmed by 8 bases and V by 1 base; bases with no gene match: 12. CDR3 DNA sequence: TGTGCCAGCAGCTTAGTGTCTAGCGGCCTAGTTGGTACGCAGTATTTT. As protein: CASSLVSSGLVGTQYF.

This chain links TRBV11-2 with TRBJ2-3; D is possibly TRBD2 (5 bases). The germline V and J ends were trimmed by 1 base and 3 bases, with 5 bases remaining between them. Germline CDR1 and CDR2: SGHAT and FQNNGV. This CDR3 contains 13 residues. This chain's CDR3 is CASSLGGTDTQYF. Here the CDR3 DNA reads TGTGCCAGCAGCTTAGGAGGGACAGATACGCAGTATTTT.

The chain combines TRBV19 with TRBJ1-2; 7 nucleotides match TRBD1. The ends lost 5 bases at V and 4 bases at J; junction bases unmatched: 4. The CDR3 has 13 amino acids. Germline CDR1 is LNHDA and CDR2 is SQIVND (reference sequence). CDR3: CASSDRDVYGYTF. In DNA, the CDR3 is TGTGCCAGTAGTGACAGGGATGTCTATGGCTACACCTTC.

The chain combines TRBV7-9 with TRBJ1-6, with D perhaps TRBD1 (5 bases). Trimming took off 5 bases at V and 7 bases at J, with 15 bases between the two ends. The CDR3 loop spans 15 amino acids. CDR1 and CDR2 (germline): SEHNR, FQNEAQ (reference sequence). The CDR3 region is CASSLTRDRNSPLHF. In DNA, the CDR3 is TGTGCCAGCAGCCTTACCAGGGACCGAAATTCACCCCTCCACTTT.

The chain combines TRBV19 with TRBJ1-2, with 9 bases that match TRBD1. This CDR3 is 16 amino acids long. Germline assignment: CDR1 LNHDA and CDR2 SQIVND (reference sequence). Trimming at V came to 3 bases and at J to 7 bases, leaving 12 bases not matched to a gene. The CDR3 DNA follows: TGTGCCAGTAGTATTGTGGGGACAGGGAGTTTTTCTGGCTACACCTTC. Its translation: CASSIVGTGSFSGYTF.